Below are 28 T cell receptor beta chains sequenced from a single sample in a study of T cells in Graves' hyperthyroidism and ophthalmopathy (dated by TCRdb to about 2019). The library was prepared using multiplex PCR. The listed sequencing device is Illumina HiSeq 2000. The TCR beta CDR3 regions were amplified from RNA transcripts. A first-round RT-PCR of the TCR CDR3 used the HTBI primer set with the Qiagen OneStep RT-PCR kit. TCRdb trimmed public reads at Q25 via fastp, called clones via MiXCR and kept in-frame beta chains. Entries are consolidated by CDR3 protein sequence, retaining the most common genes and DNA. The table for this sample lists roughly 96,000 distinct CDR3 sequences; over 50% of them were counted only once. Less than 30% of the sample belongs to the ten largest clones. The source material was blood. These receptors originate from a woman in her thirties or forties with Graves' hyperthyroidism.

This clonotype was seen a handful of times. The rearrangement joins TRBV20-1 to TRBJ2-5; weak D call: TRBD1 (5 bases). CDR3 size: 13 residues. Germline values: CDR1 DFQATT, CDR2 SNEGSKA (reference sequence). V lost 5 bases, J lost 4 bases, and 14 bases lay in between. This CDR3 reads CSAYSQGLETQYF. The CDR3 DNA follows: TGCAGTGCTTACTCCCAGGGTTTAGAGACCCAGTACTTC.

On this clonotype: The CDR3 does not close with the conserved phenylalanine or tryptophan, likely indicating a read error. The chain employs TRBV7-2 and TRBJ2-6; D ambiguous. Germline CDR1 is SGHTA and CDR2 is FQGNSA. This CDR3 has 15 residues. The V and J ends lost 7 bases and 0 bases respectively, with 10 bases between them. CDR3 DNA sequence: TGTGCCAGCACGGAATGGAACTCTGGGGCCAACGTCCTGACTTAC. Amino acids: CASTEWNSGANVLTY.

This clonotype was seen many times. This chain uses TRBV20-1 with TRBJ2-7; no firm D call. The CDR3 runs to 12 residues. V was clipped by 3 bases and J by 1 base, with 7 bases between them. The germline V gene has CDR1 DFQATT and CDR2 SNEGSKA (reference sequence). CDR3 in DNA: TGCAGTGCTAGTACCCAGTCCTACGAGCAGTACTTC. Translating gives CSASTQSYEQYF.

The chain combines TRBV13 with TRBJ2-3; 10 bases are shared with TRBD2. The CDR3 is made up of 15 amino acids. The V and J ends lost 4 bases and 4 bases, in that order; junction bases with no gene match: 5. Germline lookup yields CDR1 PRHDT and CDR2 FYEKMQ (reference sequence). The CDR3 sequence is CASSSLAGDPDTQYF. The CDR3 region has the DNA TGTGCCAGCAGCTCCCTAGCGGGAGACCCAGATACGCAGTATTTT.

This clonotype was recorded a few times. The chain recombines TRBV15 with TRBJ1-5; 9 positions agree with TRBD1. Germline CDR1 is LNHNV and CDR2 is YYDKDF (reference sequence). J gave up 2 bases and V 5 bases, and 7 bases lay outside the gene matches. This CDR3 has 16 residues. The CDR3 DNA sequence: TGTGCCACCAGCGCCCGACGGACAGGGGGCAATCAGCCCCAGCATTTT. It specifies CATSARRTGGNQPQHF.

As concerns this clonotype: A junction end diverges from the germline sequence, so it may reflect a read error. CDR3 nucleotides: TGTGCCAGCGGCTACGGGACAGACAATCAGCCGCAGCATTTT. Translating it yields CASGYGTDNQPQHF. V is TRBV7-9 and J is TRBJ1-5; 7 nucleotides align to TRBD1. The V gene's germline CDR1 is SEHNR and CDR2 FQNEAQ (reference sequence). The CDR3 length is 14 residues.

On this clonotype: A much larger clone differs from this one at a single base, so this may be a read error. The chain carries TRBV10-3 and TRBJ1-3, with D perhaps TRBD1 (5 bases). V gave up 7 bases and J gave up 0 bases, with 10 bases separating them. The CDR3 consists of 14 residues. Germline assignment: CDR1 ENHRY and CDR2 SYGVKD. Here the CDR3 reads CAIKDRHSGNTIYF. The CDR3 region has the DNA TGTGCCATCAAAGACAGACACTCTGGAAACACCATATATTTT.

As concerns this clonotype: Because the CDR3 is missing its conserved closing phenylalanine or tryptophan, this is likely a read error. Because the CDR3's place on the DNA is in doubt, the DNA is left out and the CDR3 is given as listed by TCRdb. V and J are TRBV19 and TRBJ1-1. Termini included, the CDR3 measures 12 amino acids. Germline CDR1 reads LNHDA; CDR2 reads SQIVND (reference sequence). The CDR3 loop is CASSHAGLEAYL.

There are many counts of this clonotype. The V call is TRBV7-2, the J call TRBJ1-6; the D gene is possibly TRBD1 (5 bases). This CDR3 has 18 amino acids. In germline, CDR1 is SGHTA, CDR2 FQGNSA. Trimming removed 5 bases at V and 3 bases at J, with 20 bases between. CDR3 loop: CASSQEASSQGYNSPLHF. The CDR3 DNA follows: TGTGCCAGCAGCCAAGAAGCATCGTCCCAGGGCTATAATTCACCCCTCCACTTT.

This clonotype was seen many times. The J gene is TRBJ1-4, the V gene TRBV2, with 8 bases matching TRBD1. Germline V gene data show CDR1 as SNHLY and CDR2 as FYNNEI. With V trimmed by 3 bases and J by 8 bases, 11 bases remained unmatched. The CDR3 is 16 amino acids. Here the CDR3 reads CASSDPKTGEGEKLFF. Here the CDR3 DNA reads TGTGCCAGCAGTGACCCCAAGACAGGGGAAGGCGAAAAACTGTTTTTT.

The J gene is TRBJ2-3, the V gene TRBV7-8; either TRBD1 or TRBD2 may supply D (6 bases each). The CDR3 is 14 residues long. The V and J ends lost 2 bases and 3 bases respectively, with 9 bases between them. Germline loops: CDR1 SGHVS, CDR2 FQNEAQ. CDR3 sequence reads: CASSLKGGTDTQYF. The CDR3 region has the DNA TGTGCCAGCAGCTTAAAAGGGGGGACAGATACGCAGTATTTT.

This chain joins TRBV6-5 and TRBJ2-7, with 8 bases lining up with TRBD2. CDR1 is MNHEY, CDR2 SVGAGI, per germline. V trimming: 6 bases; J trimming: 0 bases; junction bases outside the gene matches: 10. The CDR3 consists of 16 residues. The CDR3 DNA reads TGTGCCAGCAGCGCCGGACTAGCCGGCAGCTCCTACGAGCAGTACTTC. This translates into CASSAGLAGSSYEQYF.

This CDR3 reads CATSVNQGIYGYTF. The CDR3 nucleotides are TGTGCCACCAGCGTCAACCAGGGGATCTATGGCTACACCTTC. This chain uses TRBV15 with TRBJ1-2, with D maybe TRBD1 (6 bases). Germline V CDR1 and CDR2: LNHNV, YYDKDF (reference sequence). Between the trimmed V and J ends, which lost 5 bases and 4 bases, there was a span of 14 bases. The CDR3 has 14 residues.

This clonotype came up many times. The chain links TRBV7-9 to TRBJ1-3, with D maybe TRBD1 (5 bases). In germline, CDR1 is SEHNR, CDR2 FQNEAQ (reference sequence). V was pared by 5 bases and J by 0 bases, with 14 bases between. This CDR3 has 16 residues. The CDR3 DNA reads as TGTGCCAGCAGCCTGGGTGGTGGGGCCTCTGGAAACACCATATATTTT. This gives the protein CASSLGGGASGNTIYF.

This chain links TRBV29-1 with TRBJ2-5; TRBD2 matches 10 bases. Per the germline V gene, CDR1 is SQVTM and CDR2 is ANQGSEA. J was trimmed by 5 bases and V by 5 bases; bases with no gene match: 5. The CDR3 contains 13 residues. CDR3 residues: CSVSSGRRETQYF. CDR3 nucleotides: TGCAGCGTTTCTAGCGGGAGACGGGAGACCCAGTACTTC.

This clonotype was found once. The chain recombines TRBV7-2 with TRBJ1-1, with 8 bases identical to TRBD1. With V trimmed by 11 bases and J by 6 bases, 11 bases remained unmatched. The CDR3 is 13 amino acids. In germline, CDR1 is SGHTA, CDR2 FQGNSA. This CDR3 is CAWNLQGASEAFF. The CDR3, as DNA: TGTGCCTGGAATCTCCAGGGGGCCTCTGAAGCTTTCTTT.

As regards this clonotype: An end of the junction does not agree with germline; a read error may underlie this. This rearrangement joins TRBV28 to TRBJ1-1; D may be TRBD1 (6 bases). The CDR3 is made up of 13 amino acids. The V gene's germline CDR1 is MDHEN and CDR2 SYDVKM. Here the CDR3 DNA reads TGTGCCAGCGGGCAGGGGTTGAACACTGGAGCTTTCTTT. As protein: CASGQGLNTGAFF.

V usage is TRBV7-2 and J usage is TRBJ1-1; weak D call: TRBD1 (5 bases). V shed 5 bases and J shed 1 base, with 17 bases lying between them. The CDR3 spans 16 residues. Germline V lookup: CDR1 SGHTA, CDR2 FQGNSA. The CDR3 reads CASSSYGAGTNTEAFF. CDR3 nucleotides: TGTGCCAGCAGCAGTTACGGCGCAGGGACGAACACTGAAGCTTTCTTT. The variable domain in full, completed from reference TRBV7-2 and TRBJ1-1, reads GAGVSQSPSNKVTEKGKDVELRCDPISGHTALYWYRQSLGQGLEFLIYFQGNSAPDKSGLPSDRFSAERTGGSVSTLTIQRTQQEDSAVYLCASSSYGAGTNTEAFFGQGTRLTVV.

This clonotype was recorded only once. The chain employs TRBV29-1 and TRBJ1-2; weak D call: TRBD1 (5 bases). This CDR3 is 15 amino acids long. Trimming shortened V by 6 bases and J by 1 base, and 18 bases separated the two germline ends. Germline assignment: CDR1 SQVTM and CDR2 ANQGSEA. The chain's CDR3 is CSVIVAGTVNYGYTF. The CDR3 coding sequence is TGCAGCGTCATCGTAGCAGGGACGGTTAACTATGGCTACACCTTC.

This chain uses TRBV9 with TRBJ2-7; perhaps TRBD2 as D (7 bases). This CDR3 is 14 amino acids long. CDR1 and CDR2 from the germline V gene are SGDLS and YYNGEE. V lost 3 bases and J 4 bases, leaving 14 bases between the germline ends. As DNA, the CDR3 is TGTGCCAGCAGCGGAGGGGGGGCCCGGTACGAGCAGTACTTC. Translation: CASSGGGARYEQYF.

Many counts were recorded for this clonotype. The chain couples TRBV4-1 to TRBJ1-2, with D unclear. The length of the CDR3 is 16 residues. CDR1 and CDR2 from the germline V gene are MGHRA and YSYEKL. The germline V and J ends were trimmed by 3 bases and 5 bases, with 19 bases remaining between them. The CDR3 region has the DNA TGCGCCAGCAGCCAGCCCCGTCTACGGGGTGGGTATGGCTACACCTTC. Protein sequence: CASSQPRLRGGYGYTF.

This clonotype has a count of ten or more. This may be a read error: a much more frequent sequence differs by one nucleotide. This chain uses TRBV7-2 with TRBJ2-5; TRBD2 matches 12 bases. Germline assignment: CDR1 SGHTA and CDR2 FQGNSA. This CDR3 has 15 amino acids. V gave up 7 bases and J gave up 5 bases; unmatched junction bases: 8. CDR3 sequence (DNA): TGTGCCAGCATCTTCCTAGCGGGAGGGCCCGAGACCCAGTACTTC. This gives the protein CASIFLAGGPETQYF. Looking up the rest from reference TRBV7-2 and TRBJ2-5 gives the full variable domain: GAGVSQSPSNKVTEKGKDVELRCDPISGHTALYWYRQSLGQGLEFLIYFQGNSAPDKSGLPSDRFSAERTGGSVSTLTIQRTQQEDSAVYLCASIFLAGGPETQYFGPGTRLLVL.

In the case of this clonotype: A read error may produce the germline difference seen at one junction end. This chain joins TRBV7-8 and TRBJ2-6, with unresolved D. From germline, CDR1 is SGHVS and CDR2 FQNEAQ. This CDR3 has 9 residues. The CDR3 here is CASSTSWGF. CDR3 in DNA: TGTGCCAGCAGCACCTCTTGGGGATTC.

The sample holds a few counts of this clonotype. The chain combines TRBV29-1 with TRBJ2-7; 14 nucleotides agree with TRBD2. The trim removed 5 bases at V and 2 bases at J, leaving 2 bases unmatched. Germline V gives CDR1 SQVTM, CDR2 ANQGSEA. The CDR3 consists of 14 residues. CDR3 region: CSVTGLAGAYEQYF. The DNA of the CDR3 is TGCAGCGTTACGGGACTAGCGGGAGCCTACGAGCAGTACTTC.

In its sample, this clonotype was seen a few times. This chain uses TRBV5-1 with TRBJ2-3; a possible D gene is TRBD1 (5 bases). The CDR3 loop spans 17 amino acids. Trimming shortened V by 0 bases and J by 5 bases, and 19 bases separated the two germline ends. CDR1 is SGHRS, CDR2 YFSETQ, per germline. The CDR3 loop is CASSLEGVSSWGDTQYF. The CDR3 nucleotides are TGCGCCAGCAGCTTGGAAGGGGTCAGTAGCTGGGGAGATACGCAGTATTTT.

The table lists this clonotype with many counts. The V call is TRBV4-1, the J call TRBJ2-7, with TRBD2 identical over 8 bases. V gave up 0 bases and J gave up 2 bases; unmatched junction bases: 6. The CDR3 loop spans 16 amino acids. Germline CDR1 MGHRA, CDR2 YSYEKL. The CDR3 nucleotides read TGCGCCAGCAGCCAAGAGACTAGCGTGGTAGCCTACGAGCAGTACTTC. Amino acids: CASSQETSVVAYEQYF.

This clonotype occurred once. CDR3 amino acids: CSAHPIPGLAHTSYEQYF. The CDR3 nucleotides are TGCAGTGCCCACCCCATCCCGGGACTAGCGCACACCTCCTACGAGCAGTACTTC. The V and J genes are TRBV20-1 and TRBJ2-7, with TRBD2 matching over 10 bases. Trimming cost V 6 bases and J 0 bases; bases outside gene matches: 17. The CDR3 has 18 residues. The germline CDR1 and CDR2 sequences are DFQATT and SNEGSKA (reference sequence).

This clonotype came up many times. The chain has TRBV6-1 and TRBJ1-2, with D perhaps matching TRBD1 (5 bases). The CDR3 spans 13 residues. The ends were cut back, 1 base at V and 8 bases at J, with 11 bases in the middle. Germline CDR1 reads MNHNS; CDR2 reads SASEGT. CDR3 sequence reads: CASSEEGTRGYTF. CDR3 nucleotide sequence: TGTGCCAGCAGTGAAGAGGGGACGAGGGGCTACACCTTC.